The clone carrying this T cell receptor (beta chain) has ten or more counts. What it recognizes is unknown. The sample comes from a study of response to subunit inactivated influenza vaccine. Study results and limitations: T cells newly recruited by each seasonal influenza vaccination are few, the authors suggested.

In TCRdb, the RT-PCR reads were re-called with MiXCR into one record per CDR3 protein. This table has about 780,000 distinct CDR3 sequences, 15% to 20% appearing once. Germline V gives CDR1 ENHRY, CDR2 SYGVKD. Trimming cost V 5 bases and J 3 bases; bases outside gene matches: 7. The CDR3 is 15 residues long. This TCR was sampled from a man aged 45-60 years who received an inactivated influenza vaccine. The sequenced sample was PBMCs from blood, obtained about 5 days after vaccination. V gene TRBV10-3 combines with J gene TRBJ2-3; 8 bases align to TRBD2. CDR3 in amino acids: CAISPSGTRTDTQYF. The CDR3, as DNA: TGTGCCATCAGTCCCTCTGGGACTAGGACAGATACGCAGTATTTT.